What follows is one T cell receptor beta chain and its context. Its antigen is still unknown. No quality values exist for individual bases; no much larger clone is one base distant. The sample is drawn from a study of post-analysis software for immune sequencing data (dated by TCRdb to 2014 to 2015). Background on the whole study: Relapsing-remitting, secondary progressive and progressive-relapsing multiple sclerosis were recorded as disease courses, and subtype annotation was lacking for some patients. A subset of samples was prepared in parallel using single-end sample barcoding, then pooled and co-amplified after Illumina adapter ligation. The patient repertoires were set against 10 or so previously published healthy control repertoires from donors whose ages ranged from about 6 to 25 years. What the study reported, not specific to this receptor: Significantly higher frequencies in patients than in controls were found for a few TRBV segments, including TRBV5-6, TRBV5-1 and TRBV20-1. The control group was slightly older than the multiple sclerosis patient group. Compared with controls, multiple sclerosis patients had significantly lower normalized Chao1 diversity, a finding suggesting substantial peripheral T-cell clonal expansion. Direct clustering with F measure showed strong co-clustering of samples prepared in the same batch, prompting a batch-effect correction.

Receptor libraries were prepared by PCR. The run used an Illumina HiSeq 2500. Unique molecular identifiers were incorporated into TCR beta cDNA libraries to reduce PCR and sequencing biases. Some 500,000 cDNA molecules were obtained for every 1 to 10 million input T cells, so each molecule roughly corresponded to one T cell. The patient libraries were prepared and sequenced using the same protocol as the earlier healthy control dataset. Within a given batch, samples were prepared together, multiplexed and sequenced on the same HiSeq lane. The paper's data handling went like this. MIGEC was used to process the raw barcoded reads, and molecular identifier groups with only a single read were discarded before consensus assembly and CDR3 extraction. VDJtools was used for post-analysis of the clonotype tables, and diversity was normalized by down-sampling every dataset to the size of the smallest sample. In repertoire overlap clustering, CDR3 amino acid sequences, but not nucleotide sequences, were matched to correct batch-related cross-sample contamination. TCRdb reprocessed the public reads (quality trimming at Q25 with fastp, clone calling with MiXCR) and kept in-frame beta chains. One record per CDR3 amino acid sequence lists the most common genes and DNA. The V and J calls come from TCRdb's annotation, not from the publication. Within this sample are about 460,000 distinct CDR3 sequences, with 45% of them counted one time only. The ten largest clones represent 9% to 14% of the sample.

TCR beta repertoires were profiled from peripheral blood of 10 to 15 young patients with multiple sclerosis to demonstrate the VDJtools post-analysis software. The patients with multiple sclerosis were children and adolescents between about 6 and 17 years of age. Cut back by 2 bases and 0 bases, the V and J ends lie 11 bases apart. The CDR3, from cysteine to phenylalanine, totals 15 residues. Only the CDR3 portion is preserved as DNA: 45 bases, with reading frame beginning at the first base. CDR1 KGHSH and CDR2 LQKENI were looked up in the germline V gene. The sequence was collected from a girl aged 10-17 years with multiple sclerosis. The chain is assembled from TRBV18 and TRBJ2-7, with TRBD1 as a weak D call on 6 bases. Sequenced: blood. The CDR3 protein: CASSPGTRSSYEQYF. Here is the DNA: TGTGCCAGCTCACCAGGGACAAGGAGCTCCTACGAGCAGTACTTC.